The T cell receptor beta chain described here comes from a study of blood T cell repertoires in COVID-19. About the study: From the United States, Italy and Spain came samples of acute and convalescent COVID-19. PBMCs, B-cell-depleted T cells, or T cells provided the cDNA or gDNA that made up the material.

The CDR3 is 16 amino acids. Trimming took off 1 base at V and 8 bases at J, with 19 bases between the two ends. The germline CDR1 and CDR2 sequences are SGHDT and YYEEEE. Per the authors' pipeline: Estimation of nucleated cell counts relied on the amplification of reference gene primers. Method: immunoSEQ multiplex PCR; TCRdb's copy keeps in-frame clones and lacks some. V and J calls and clone size are as listed in that table; D and trimming were resolved from the DNA. The data contain some 130,000 clones, about 77% of them singletons. Source material: peripheral blood. V usage is TRBV5-6 and J usage is TRBJ2-1; tentative D call: TRBD2 (5 bases). The TCR was taken from a man older than 75 with acute or convalescent COVID-19. The DNA for the CDR3 is TGTGCCAGCAGCTTGTCTTACCTGATCAAGAGGGATGAGCAGTTCTTC. This sequence encodes CASSLSYLIKRDEQFF.